The T cell receptor (beta chain) under discussion was sequenced for a study of cytomegalovirus exposure and HLA in healthy donors. This clone was recorded a few times. Its antigen is undetermined. CDR1 SGHRS and CDR2 YFSETQ come from the germline V gene. The V gene end was trimmed by 7 bases and the J gene end by 4 bases; junction bases not matched to a gene: 6. This CDR3 spans 13 amino acids. Both 60 Vbeta primers and 13 Jbeta primers went into the PCR. Libraries were prepared by immunoSEQ multiplex PCR; TCRdb keeps only in-frame clonotypes and omits some of them. The data contain about 160,000 clones, about 80% of them singletons. Study outcomes and limitations: Later analysis reportedly placed an Asian-associated ancestry cluster below the approximately 730-donor mean in N-insertions.

The clonotype comes from a man aged 25-40 years in good health and CMV-seropositive. Sequences were obtained from PBMCs. This chain joins TRBV5-1 and TRBJ2-5; 8 bases fit TRBD1. The CDR3 loop is CASLSGQGETQYF. The CDR3 coding sequence is TGCGCCAGCCTTAGCGGACAGGGAGAGACCCAGTACTTC.